Following are 16 T cell receptor beta chains from one sample sequenced in a study of cytotoxic CD8 clonotypes in ibrutinib-treated CLL. Sequencing used immunoSEQ multiplex PCR; TCRdb keeps in-frame clones, though not all of them. This table holds some 200,000 clones, 79% found once. Specimen: PBMCs, collected after 12 months of ibrutinib treatment. These receptors all come from a human donor with chronic lymphocytic leukemia.

The sample holds a few counts of this clone. The gene calls are TRBV7-9 and TRBJ2-7; D remains unclear. V lost 5 bases and J 5 bases, leaving 10 bases between the germline ends. The CDR3 runs 12 residues. The germline gives CDR1 SEHNR, CDR2 FQNEAQ (reference sequence). As DNA, the CDR3 is TGTGCCAGCAGCCGAACCCCCGACGAGCAGTACTTC. It codes for CASSRTPDEQYF.

The J gene is TRBJ2-5, the V gene TRBV30; D remains unclear. Germline CDR1 and CDR2: GTSNPN and SVGIG (reference sequence). V was clipped by 2 bases and J by 8 bases, with 12 bases between them. This CDR3 is 12 amino acids long. The CDR3 nucleotides are TGTGCCTGGAGTTCGACGGATGGTACCCAGTACTTC. Its translation is CAWSSTDGTQYF. Based on the CDR3 plus reference TRBV30 and TRBJ2-5, the full variable domain is SQTIHQWPATLVQPVGSPLSLECTVEGTSNPNLYWYRQAAGRGLQLLFYSVGIGQISSEVPQNLSASRPQDRQFILSSKKLLLSDSGFYLCAWSSTDGTQYFGPGTRLLVL.

In nucleotides, the CDR3 is TGTGCCAGCAGCGCCCGGACTAGCGGCACAGATACGCAGTATTTT. This translates into CASSARTSGTDTQYF. The J gene is TRBJ2-3, the V gene TRBV5-4; 9 bases fit TRBD2. The CDR3 totals 15 residues. The V gene's germline CDR1 is SGHNT and CDR2 YYREEE (reference sequence). V gave up 4 bases and J gave up 1 base; unmatched junction bases: 4.

This clone came up a few times. J is TRBJ1-1 and V is TRBV25-1, with 7 bases matching TRBD1. The V segment lost 4 bases and the J segment 1 base; nucleotides outside the gene matches: 3. Germline-derived CDR1 and CDR2 are MGHDK and SYGVNS. CDR3 length equals 14 residues. The CDR3 spells CASSGDRSNTEAFF. DNA for the CDR3: TGTGCCAGCAGTGGGGACAGATCGAACACTGAAGCTTTCTTT.

J is TRBJ2-7 and V is TRBV11-2; 12 bases are shared with TRBD2. V lost 0 bases to trimming and J lost 9 bases; unmatched junction nucleotides: 9. The germline V gene encodes CDR1 SGHAT and CDR2 FQNNGV. CDR3 size: 16 residues. The CDR3 reads CASSLDLAGGTRGQYF. CDR3 coding DNA: TGTGCCAGCAGCTTAGATCTAGCGGGAGGGACTCGCGGGCAGTACTTC. Full variable domain (missing parts from reference TRBV11-2 and TRBJ2-7): EAGVAQSPRYKIIEKRQSVAFWCNPISGHATLYWYQQILGQGPKLLIQFQNNGVVDDSQLPKDRFSAERLKGVDSTLKIQPAKLEDSAVYLCASSLDLAGGTRGQYFGPGTRLTVT.

The CDR3 spells CASSEGPGLATDTQYF. CDR3 nucleotides: TGCGCCAGCAGTGAGGGACCGGGACTAGCAACAGATACGCAGTATTTT. The chain links TRBV10-1 to TRBJ2-3; 9 positions agree with TRBD2. V lost 2 bases and J lost 3; bases outside the gene matches: 6. The CDR3 is 16 residues long. Germline V gene lookup returns CDR1 WNHNN and CDR2 SYGVQD (reference sequence).

V usage is TRBV5-4 and J usage is TRBJ2-1, with 9 bases aligning to TRBD2. V shed 5 bases and J 6 bases; nucleotides not matched to a gene: 6. Per germline, CDR1 SGHNT and CDR2 YYREEE (reference sequence). The CDR3 runs to 14 residues. CDR3 loop: CASRSSGRGNEQFF. Written as DNA, the CDR3 is TGTGCCAGCAGGAGTAGCGGGAGAGGCAATGAGCAGTTCTTC.

The V gene is TRBV19, the J gene TRBJ1-2; D perhaps matches TRBD1 (5 bases). The V gene's germline CDR1 is LNHDA and CDR2 SQIVND (reference sequence). The CDR3 spans 18 residues. Trimming took 2 bases from V and 3 from J, leaving 22 bases between them. DNA of the CDR3: TGTGCCAGTAGTATAAGCATGACAGACTTGATCCTCGACTATGGCTACACCTTC. Its translation is CASSISMTDLILDYGYTF. Looking up the rest from reference TRBV19 and TRBJ1-2 gives the full variable domain: DGGITQSPKYLFRKEGQNVTLSCEQNLNHDAMYWYRQDPGQGLRLIYYSQIVNDFQKGDIAEGYSVSREKKESFPLTVTSAQKNPTAFYLCASSISMTDLILDYGYTFGSGTRLTVV.

This clone appeared once. The chain employs TRBV28 and TRBJ2-5, with 9 bases fitting TRBD2. J gave up 2 bases and V 1 base, and 5 bases lay outside the gene matches. This CDR3 is 16 amino acids long. Germline assignment: CDR1 MDHEN and CDR2 SYDVKM. The CDR3 here is CASSLLLAGLQETQYF. The CDR3 coding sequence is TGTGCCAGCAGTTTATTGCTAGCGGGATTACAAGAGACCCAGTACTTC.

The chain is built from TRBV6-5 and TRBJ1-4, with a possible D match to TRBD1 (5 bases). The germline gives CDR1 MNHEY, CDR2 SVGAGI. The CDR3 length is 15 residues. Trimming pared 0 bases from V and 8 bases from J, leaving 13 bases between. Here the CDR3 DNA reads TGTGCCAGCAGTTACTCGAGCAGGGTCGGAGAAAAACTGTTTTTT. Translation: CASSYSSRVGEKLFF.

A few counts support this clone. J is TRBJ1-2 and V is TRBV10-3; D is uncertain. Trimming removed 6 bases from V and 0 bases from J, with 5 bases in between. The CDR3 loop spans 12 amino acids. The germline V gene has CDR1 ENHRY and CDR2 SYGVKD. The CDR3 region is CAISGTNYGYTF. The CDR3 region has the DNA TGTGCCATCAGCGGAACTAACTATGGCTACACCTTC.

The chain has TRBV4-2 and TRBJ2-1; 7 bases line up with TRBD2. The CDR3 covers 14 residues. Trimming at V came to 4 bases and at J to 5 bases, leaving 5 bases not matched to a gene. Germline V gene data show CDR1 as LGHNA and CDR2 as YNFKEQ. CDR3 sequence: CASSRPSGDNEQFF. The CDR3 nucleotides are TGTGCCAGCAGCCGGCCTAGCGGAGACAATGAGCAGTTCTTC.

The chain carries TRBV28 and TRBJ2-7; possible D gene TRBD2, 7 bases. V shed 7 bases and J shed 3 bases, with 16 bases lying between them. The CDR3 spans 14 residues. From germline, CDR1 is MDHEN and CDR2 SYDVKM. As DNA, the CDR3 is TGTGCCAGCATTACAAATAGGGGGGGCTACGAGCAGTACTTC. It translates to CASITNRGGYEQYF.

With respect to this clone: Germline and junction disagree at one end, which may indicate a read error. The chain joins TRBV7-9 to TRBJ1-1, with D hard to call. The CDR3 contains 14 residues. The germline V gene has CDR1 SEHNR and CDR2 FQNEAQ (reference sequence). This chain's CDR3 is CASSFGWMNNEAFF. In DNA form, the CDR3 reads TGTGCCAGCAGCTTCGGCTGGATGAACAATGAAGCTTTCTTT.

The chain combines TRBV4-1 with TRBJ2-3; 9 bases agree with TRBD2. The CDR3 is 17 residues long. V dropped 0 bases and J dropped 5; count of bases not matched to a gene: 9. Germline V CDR1 and CDR2: MGHRA, YSYEKL. Here the CDR3 reads CASSQDHLAGREDTQYF. Written as DNA, the CDR3 is TGCGCCAGCAGCCAAGATCACCTAGCGGGACGGGAAGATACGCAGTATTTT.

V usage is TRBV28 and J usage is TRBJ1-4; TRBD1 aligns across 9 bases. Germline trimming cut 10 bases from V and 4 bases from J; bases unmatched to any gene: 7. This CDR3 has 14 amino acids. Germline V gene data show CDR1 as MDHEN and CDR2 as SYDVKM. CDR3 in DNA: TGTGCCACCCAACCGGGACAGGGTAATGAAAAACTGTTTTTT. It translates to CATQPGQGNEKLFF.